The following is a T cell receptor (beta chain) sequence with its context. Its antigen remains unidentified. This specimen comes from a study of T cells in Graves' hyperthyroidism and ophthalmopathy. Overall study: The blood sample was taken at first diagnosis, before treatment began. Study-wide results and limits: Ophthalmopathy was predicted by the model a median of approximately 6.6 months ahead of onset.

The length of the CDR3 is 14 residues. V dropped 5 bases and J dropped 4; count of bases not matched to a gene: 5. The germline V gene has CDR1 DFQATT and CDR2 SNEGSKA (reference sequence). Diagnostic decisions used clinical symptoms, serum thyroxine and TRAb, thyroid ultrasound and orbital computed tomography. RNA transcripts were the template for amplifying TCR beta CDR3 regions. A set of HTBI primers served as the primers for a first-round RT-PCR of the TCR CDR3. In TCRdb, the multiplex PCR reads were re-called with MiXCR into one record per CDR3 protein. Of fewer than 550,000 distinct CDR3 sequences in the sample, around 14% are singletons; the top ten hold around an eighth.

The TCR comes from a woman younger than 30 with Graves' hyperthyroidism. The rearrangement links TRBV20-1 to TRBJ2-7; 13 nucleotides agree with TRBD2. Sequenced material: blood. CDR3 protein: CSALRTSGSYEQYF. The CDR3 region has the DNA TGCAGTGCTCTTCGGACTAGCGGGAGTTACGAGCAGTACTTC.